This entry lists 24 T cell receptor beta chains sequenced from one sample in a study of T cell responses to AZD1222 COVID-19 vaccine. Profiled with immunoSEQ multiplex PCR; TCRdb holds only in-frame clones, not every one. Seen here are approximately 100,000 clones, 90% to 95% observed once, and the top ten hold approximately 2.2%. Specimen: peripheral blood, collected on day 0 of AZD1222 vaccination. The receptors come from an adult in good health.

This rearrangement joins TRBV6-5 to TRBJ1-2; D call uncertain. Trimming cost V 2 bases and J 8 bases, with 9 bases left between them. The CDR3 sequence is 12 residues long. The germline CDR1 and CDR2 sequences are MNHEY and SVGAGI. CDR3 bases: TGTGCCAGCAGTTACAAACACGGGGGCTACACCTTC. Protein sequence: CASSYKHGGYTF.

V usage is TRBV7-9 and J usage is TRBJ1-6; weak D call: TRBD1 (6 bases). CDR1 is SEHNR and CDR2 is FQNEAQ in the germline V gene (reference sequence). The CDR3 contains 14 residues. Trimming left V 1 base short and J 9 bases short, with 10 bases between. CDR3 coding DNA: TGTGCCAGCAGCTTAGGGGGGCAGGCTTCACCCCTCCACTTT. Protein: CASSLGGQASPLHF.

The chain recombines TRBV6-5 with TRBJ1-2; D is unresolved. The length of the CDR3 is 14 residues. Germline V CDR1 and CDR2: MNHEY, SVGAGI. Trimming stripped 0 bases from V and 8 bases from J, with 13 bases between. This CDR3 is CASSYSDSPQGYTF. CDR3 nucleotide sequence: TGTGCCAGCAGTTACTCGGACTCCCCACAGGGCTACACCTTC.

This clone is a singleton in its sample. The rearrangement links TRBV11-1 to TRBJ2-1; unclear D gene. Germline CDR1 and CDR2: SGHAT and FQDESV (reference sequence). Trimming removed 5 bases from V and 4 bases from J, with 9 bases in between. There are 13 residues in the CDR3. The CDR3 bases are TGTGCCAGCAGCCTACGGGTTTACAATGAGCAGTTCTTC. Translation gives CASSLRVYNEQFF. Based on the CDR3 plus reference TRBV11-1 and TRBJ2-1, the full variable domain is EAEVAQSPRYKITEKSQAVAFWCDPISGHATLYWYRQILGQGPELLVQFQDESVVDDSQLPKDRFSAERLKGVDSTLKIQPAELGDSAMYLCASSLRVYNEQFFGPGTRLTVL.

The chain uses TRBV6-2 or TRBV6-3 and TRBJ2-7; D is possibly TRBD1 or TRBD2 (5 bases each). The CDR3 is 13 residues long. Germline V CDR1 and CDR2: MNHEY, SVGEGT. The ends were cut back, 2 bases at V and 7 bases at J, with 12 bases in the middle. CDR3 sequence reads: CASSYRGVGEQYF. CDR3 bases: TGTGCCAGCAGTTACAGGGGAGTAGGGGAGCAGTACTTC.

This chain joins TRBV11-1 and TRBJ1-4; D remains unclear. Between the trimmed V and J ends, which lost 3 bases and 5 bases, there was a span of 10 bases. The CDR3 spans 14 residues. The germline V gene has CDR1 SGHAT and CDR2 FQDESV (reference sequence). The chain's CDR3 is CASSLDGYNEKLFF. In DNA form, the CDR3 reads TGTGCCAGCAGCTTGGACGGCTACAATGAAAAACTGTTTTTT.

The chain couples TRBV19 to TRBJ1-5, with D tentatively TRBD1 (5 bases). This CDR3 has 15 residues. The germline V gene has CDR1 LNHDA and CDR2 SQIVND (reference sequence). V shed 2 bases and J shed 4 bases, with 12 bases lying between them. The CDR3: CASSITWGRNQPQHF. The CDR3 DNA is TGTGCCAGTAGTATAACGTGGGGCCGAAATCAGCCCCAGCATTTT.

The chain employs TRBV11-2 and TRBJ1-2; possible D gene TRBD1, 6 bases. CDR3 length: 15 residues. CDR1 and CDR2 (germline): SGHAT, FQNNGV. Trimming stripped 8 bases from V and 1 base from J, with 17 bases between. The DNA for the CDR3 is TGTGCCAGCGCCTCAGTGTCAGGGGTTAACTATGGCTACACCTTC. It translates to CASASVSGVNYGYTF.

The chain uses TRBV27 and TRBJ1-1; no clear D gene. Per the germline V gene, CDR1 is MNHEY and CDR2 is SMNVEV (reference sequence). CDR3 length: 14 amino acids. The V and J ends lost 2 bases and 0 bases respectively, with 7 bases between them. The CDR3 DNA is TGTGCCAGCAGTTTAGAGGGCCTGAACACTGAAGCTTTCTTT. Its protein is CASSLEGLNTEAFF.

With respect to this clone: Other DNA sequences in this specimen translate into the identical CDR3. The V gene is TRBV29-1, the J gene TRBJ1-1; D is unclear. Trimming removed 1 base at V and 0 bases at J, with 0 bases between. The germline gives CDR1 SQVTM, CDR2 ANQGSEA. CDR3 length: 11 amino acids. This chain's CDR3 is CSVEVNTEAFF. Here the CDR3 DNA reads TGCAGCGTTGAAGTGAACACTGAAGCTTTCTTT.

The chain employs TRBV2 and TRBJ1-1; weak D call: TRBD1 (5 bases). V gave up 2 bases and J gave up 1 base, with 5 bases separating them. CDR1 is SNHLY and CDR2 is FYNNEI in the germline V gene. The CDR3 loop spans 13 amino acids. CDR3 amino acids: CASSETGNTEAFF. The CDR3 bases are TGTGCCAGCAGTGAAACAGGGAACACTGAAGCTTTCTTT.

V is TRBV7-2 and J is TRBJ1-1; D unresolved. Germline CDR1 and CDR2: SGHTA and FQGNSA. This CDR3 is 14 amino acids long. V lost 5 bases and J lost 5, with 15 bases in between. The DNA of the CDR3 is TGTGCCAGCAGCCGGACCCGGAGTCAAACTGAAGCTTTCTTT. It encodes CASSRTRSQTEAFF.

V and J are TRBV3-1 (or the pseudogene TRBV3-2) and TRBJ2-7; D possibly corresponds to TRBD1 (6 bases). Trimming cost V 3 bases and J 3 bases, with 18 bases left between them. This CDR3 has 16 amino acids. Germline CDR1 and CDR2: LGHDT and YNNKEL (reference sequence). In DNA form, the CDR3 reads TGTGCCAGCAGCCAGGTAAACAGGGATCCCGACTACGAGCAGTACTTC. Translation gives CASSQVNRDPDYEQYF.

The chain carries TRBV6-1 and TRBJ1-1; no definite D call. The CDR3 spans 16 residues. Trimming cost V 1 base and J 1 base, with 13 bases left between them. Germline CDR1 and CDR2: MNHNS and SASEGT. The CDR3 coding sequence is TGTGCCAGCAGTGAAGTGGTGACGGCGCGGAACACTGAAGCTTTCTTT. This gives the protein CASSEVVTARNTEAFF.

CDR3 nucleotides: TGTGCCAGCAGCTTAGCAGGACTAGCAGGTAATGAGCAGTTCTTC. Protein sequence: CASSLAGLAGNEQFF. The V and J genes are TRBV11-2 and TRBJ2-1; 8 bases are shared with TRBD2. Germline V gene data show CDR1 as SGHAT and CDR2 as FQNNGV. Unmatched junction bases numbered 6, after V lost 1 base and J lost 7 bases. The CDR3 totals 15 residues.

The chain combines TRBV23-1 with TRBJ1-1; D gene uncertain. TRBV23-1 is flagged as an ORF with uncertain function. This CDR3 region has 17 residues. Trimming pared 1 base from V and 0 bases from J, leaving 15 bases between. The CDR3 reads CASSQFCCGRMNTEAFF. CDR3 nucleotides: TGCGCCAGCAGTCAATTCTGTTGTGGCAGGATGAACACTGAAGCTTTCTTT.

As DNA, the CDR3 is TGTGCCAGCAGTTCGCACGTCGATCAGCCCCAGCATTTT. Amino acid sequence: CASSSHVDQPQHF. The rearrangement uses TRBV12-3 or TRBV12-4 and TRBJ1-5; D gene unclear. V was clipped by 4 bases and J by 5 bases, with 9 bases between them. The CDR3 is made up of 13 amino acids.

The chain links TRBV9 to TRBJ2-6, with 7 bases aligning to TRBD2. Germline V lookup: CDR1 SGDLS, CDR2 YYNGEE. The CDR3 length is 16 residues. Trimming at V came to 4 bases and at J to 0 bases, leaving 4 bases not matched to a gene. CDR3: CASSPGGGSGANVLTF. The CDR3 DNA is TGTGCCAGCAGCCCGGGGGGAGGCTCTGGGGCCAACGTCCTGACTTTC.

This chain joins TRBV4-1 and TRBJ2-2; D uncertain. The germline V gene has CDR1 MGHRA and CDR2 YSYEKL. CDR3 size: 16 residues. Trimming removed 1 base from V and 3 bases from J, with 12 bases in between. The DNA of the CDR3 is TGCGCCAGCAGCCAAGCACGAGAGTTGTACACCGGGGAGCTGTTTTTT. Translation gives CASSQARELYTGELFF.

This clone was seen just once. This chain connects TRBV11-3 to TRBJ1-1; 7 positions agree with TRBD1. CDR1 and CDR2 (germline): SGHNT, YENEEA. The ends lost 7 bases at V and 3 bases at J; junction bases unmatched: 11. This CDR3 has 15 amino acids. CDR3 nucleotide sequence: TGTGCCAGCACCCTGGTAAGGGGGCGCGACACTGAAGCTTTCTTT. Translated, it gives CASTLVRGRDTEAFF.

This clone has only one observation. V usage is TRBV12-3 or TRBV12-4 and J usage is TRBJ1-1; 11 nucleotides align to TRBD1. V shed 5 bases and J 11 bases; nucleotides not matched to a gene: 7. This CDR3 is built from 13 residues. The CDR3 sequence is CASSPGQGAPAFF. The CDR3 DNA reads TGTGCCAGCAGTCCCGGACAGGGGGCGCCGGCTTTCTTT.

J is TRBJ1-2 and V is TRBV5-4; D unclear. Germline V gene lookup returns CDR1 SGHNT and CDR2 YYREEE (reference sequence). Trimming took off 0 bases at V and 3 bases at J, with 12 bases between the two ends. The CDR3 spans 15 residues. In DNA, the CDR3 is TGTGCCAGCAGCTTGGGGCCTTCCACTTACTATGGCTACACCTTC. It yields the protein CASSLGPSTYYGYTF.

The chain employs TRBV4-2 and TRBJ2-4; 10 bases are a match to TRBD1. Germline V CDR1 and CDR2: LGHNA, YNFKEQ. With 1 base clipped from V and 6 bases from J, the junction kept 0 bases outside the gene matches. This CDR3 has 14 amino acids. In nucleotides, the CDR3 is TGTGCCAGCAGCCAAGGGGACAGGGGAAACATTCAGTACTTC. Translation gives CASSQGDRGNIQYF.

V is TRBV28 and J is TRBJ1-1; 8 nucleotides align to TRBD1. Per the germline V gene, CDR1 is MDHEN and CDR2 is SYDVKM. V shed 8 bases and J 3 bases; nucleotides not matched to a gene: 5. This CDR3 has 13 amino acids. The CDR3 coding sequence is TGTGCCAGCTCGGACAGGGCGGACACTGAAGCTTTCTTT. Translated, it gives CASSDRADTEAFF.